This is a list of T cell receptor beta chains from one sample in a study of blood T cells in healthy people across ages. TCRdb itself ran the 5' RACE reads through MiXCR, one entry per CDR3 protein. The sample lists over 1.5 million distinct CDR3 sequences; around half were seen once. The sequencing input was blood. These receptors all come from a woman aged 40-49 years in good health. Both conserved end residues are part of each CDR3.

v_call cdr3_aa
TRBV7-3 CASSSPGSGVSGDTQYF
TRBV7-9 CASSLWQGLSADTQYF
TRBV7-2 CASSFRTELAKNIQYF
TRBV12-3/TRBV12-4 CASSPEGHYNEQFF
TRBV6-1 CASSEGDQGDEQYF
TRBV6-1 CASKESGERNEQFF
TRBV20-1 CSASPDWGNLHF
TRBV5-5 CASSLEDRVNQPQHF
TRBV10-2 CASSLGQFGETQYF
TRBV29-1 CSVAQVSSGANVLTF
TRBV20-1 CSASADRTIYGYTF
TRBV19 CASTDRLTYEQYF
TRBV2 CASAPPGGRETQYF
TRBV6-2/TRBV6-3 CASRTGSGSDEQFF
TRBV20-1 CSARAGTSGYEQYF
TRBV4-1 CASSQVQGVTEAFF
TRBV9 CASSSGPVNEQYF
TRBV12-3/TRBV12-4 CASGESETQYF
TRBV20-1 CSGVSGGARGETQYF
TRBV11-3 CASSLAASGVSDEQFF
TRBV28 CASSFRQGVPYNEQFF
TRBV29-1 CSIRRADTYEQYF
TRBV6-2/TRBV6-3 CASSYPTRGEQFF
TRBV3-1 CATVAGGPPYNEQFF
TRBV14 CASSLGQFSTDTQYF
TRBV4-3 CASSQEYRGRTDTQYF
TRBV6-2/TRBV6-3 CASKTGGNYNEQFF
TRBV24-1 CATSDPGQGGYNEQFF
TRBV27 CASSPLAEETQYF
TRBV3-1 CASSDSAGATYEQYF
TRBV12-3/TRBV12-4 CASSLGLAGLDTQYF
TRBV7-2 CASSVGPNTQYF
TRBV12-3/TRBV12-4 CASNLRDRGNSPLHF
TRBV9 CASSVGPANSDGYTF
TRBV29-1 CSVFQGAANEKLFF
TRBV28 CASSGGQGKVSNEKLFF
TRBV13 CASSPRPGQGESEQYF
TRBV18 CASSQTTGPSYEQYF
TRBV28 CASSLVQVYNEQFF
TRBV5-1 CASSLSACSGANVLTF
TRBV27 CASSTSGYPYEQYF
TRBV5-1 CASSREGTDTQYF
TRBV28 CASSTLTGDTQYF
TRBV12-3/TRBV12-4 CASSPGPLANYGYTF
TRBV2 CASSESVTLGEQFF
TRBV4-3 CASSQDQGLYNEQFF
TRBV10-1 CASSEFRTGLSSGEKLFF
TRBV28 CASSVVSTKNIQYF
TRBV9 CASSPQASGGAPNEQFF
TRBV28 CASSLTTQLNYNEQYF
TRBV20-1 CSAPGGQGWLETQYF
TRBV15 CATSRGRSLRTSYEQYF
TRBV6-1 CASSEAFGGYTF
TRBV6-6 CASSGGTGSIMYF
TRBV7-2 CASSFDRGGETQYF